A single TCR beta chain is shown here with its context. Using immunoSEQ multiplex PCR, the repertoire was profiled, and TCRdb retains in-frame clones only, with some absent. The data show about 65,000 clones, 90% seen once. The record originates from a study of blood T cell repertoires in COVID-19. Trimming took off 7 bases at V and 1 base at J, with 5 bases between the two ends. CDR3 length equals 12 residues. The V gene's germline CDR1 is GTSNPN and CDR2 SVGIG (reference sequence). Sample: peripheral blood. The rearrangement links TRBV30 to TRBJ1-6; D remains unclear. The source is a man aged 60-69 years with acute or convalescent COVID-19. CDR3 sequence reads: CASGSYNSPLHF. The CDR3 nucleotides are TGTGCCTCGGGATCCTATAATTCACCCCTCCACTTT.